This TCR beta chain was retrieved from a study of OX40 agonist ivuxolimab in advanced cancers. Study-level points and caveats: Low levels of normalized T-cell clonal expansion also appeared in some nonresponders.

Deletions cut 3 bases from V and 7 bases from J, with 15 bases between. The CDR3 runs 15 residues. In germline, CDR1 is KGHSH, CDR2 LQKENI. The repertoire was sequenced with immunoSEQ multiplex PCR; TCRdb's copy has only in-frame clones and lacks some. The sample has around 69,000 clones; 85% to 90% are singletons. About this clone itself: Its specificity is not known.

The chain employs TRBV18 and TRBJ2-2, with D perhaps matching TRBD2 (5 bases). This receptor was taken from an adult with an advanced solid tumor such as melanoma, head and neck, liver or kidney cancer. The source was CD4+ or CD8+ T cells sorted from blood, collected in a trial of the OX40 agonist ivuxolimab. This chain's CDR3 is CASSPPRALGGELFF. In nucleotides, the CDR3 is TGTGCCAGCTCACCTCCGAGGGCTCTCGGCGGGGAGCTGTTTTTT.